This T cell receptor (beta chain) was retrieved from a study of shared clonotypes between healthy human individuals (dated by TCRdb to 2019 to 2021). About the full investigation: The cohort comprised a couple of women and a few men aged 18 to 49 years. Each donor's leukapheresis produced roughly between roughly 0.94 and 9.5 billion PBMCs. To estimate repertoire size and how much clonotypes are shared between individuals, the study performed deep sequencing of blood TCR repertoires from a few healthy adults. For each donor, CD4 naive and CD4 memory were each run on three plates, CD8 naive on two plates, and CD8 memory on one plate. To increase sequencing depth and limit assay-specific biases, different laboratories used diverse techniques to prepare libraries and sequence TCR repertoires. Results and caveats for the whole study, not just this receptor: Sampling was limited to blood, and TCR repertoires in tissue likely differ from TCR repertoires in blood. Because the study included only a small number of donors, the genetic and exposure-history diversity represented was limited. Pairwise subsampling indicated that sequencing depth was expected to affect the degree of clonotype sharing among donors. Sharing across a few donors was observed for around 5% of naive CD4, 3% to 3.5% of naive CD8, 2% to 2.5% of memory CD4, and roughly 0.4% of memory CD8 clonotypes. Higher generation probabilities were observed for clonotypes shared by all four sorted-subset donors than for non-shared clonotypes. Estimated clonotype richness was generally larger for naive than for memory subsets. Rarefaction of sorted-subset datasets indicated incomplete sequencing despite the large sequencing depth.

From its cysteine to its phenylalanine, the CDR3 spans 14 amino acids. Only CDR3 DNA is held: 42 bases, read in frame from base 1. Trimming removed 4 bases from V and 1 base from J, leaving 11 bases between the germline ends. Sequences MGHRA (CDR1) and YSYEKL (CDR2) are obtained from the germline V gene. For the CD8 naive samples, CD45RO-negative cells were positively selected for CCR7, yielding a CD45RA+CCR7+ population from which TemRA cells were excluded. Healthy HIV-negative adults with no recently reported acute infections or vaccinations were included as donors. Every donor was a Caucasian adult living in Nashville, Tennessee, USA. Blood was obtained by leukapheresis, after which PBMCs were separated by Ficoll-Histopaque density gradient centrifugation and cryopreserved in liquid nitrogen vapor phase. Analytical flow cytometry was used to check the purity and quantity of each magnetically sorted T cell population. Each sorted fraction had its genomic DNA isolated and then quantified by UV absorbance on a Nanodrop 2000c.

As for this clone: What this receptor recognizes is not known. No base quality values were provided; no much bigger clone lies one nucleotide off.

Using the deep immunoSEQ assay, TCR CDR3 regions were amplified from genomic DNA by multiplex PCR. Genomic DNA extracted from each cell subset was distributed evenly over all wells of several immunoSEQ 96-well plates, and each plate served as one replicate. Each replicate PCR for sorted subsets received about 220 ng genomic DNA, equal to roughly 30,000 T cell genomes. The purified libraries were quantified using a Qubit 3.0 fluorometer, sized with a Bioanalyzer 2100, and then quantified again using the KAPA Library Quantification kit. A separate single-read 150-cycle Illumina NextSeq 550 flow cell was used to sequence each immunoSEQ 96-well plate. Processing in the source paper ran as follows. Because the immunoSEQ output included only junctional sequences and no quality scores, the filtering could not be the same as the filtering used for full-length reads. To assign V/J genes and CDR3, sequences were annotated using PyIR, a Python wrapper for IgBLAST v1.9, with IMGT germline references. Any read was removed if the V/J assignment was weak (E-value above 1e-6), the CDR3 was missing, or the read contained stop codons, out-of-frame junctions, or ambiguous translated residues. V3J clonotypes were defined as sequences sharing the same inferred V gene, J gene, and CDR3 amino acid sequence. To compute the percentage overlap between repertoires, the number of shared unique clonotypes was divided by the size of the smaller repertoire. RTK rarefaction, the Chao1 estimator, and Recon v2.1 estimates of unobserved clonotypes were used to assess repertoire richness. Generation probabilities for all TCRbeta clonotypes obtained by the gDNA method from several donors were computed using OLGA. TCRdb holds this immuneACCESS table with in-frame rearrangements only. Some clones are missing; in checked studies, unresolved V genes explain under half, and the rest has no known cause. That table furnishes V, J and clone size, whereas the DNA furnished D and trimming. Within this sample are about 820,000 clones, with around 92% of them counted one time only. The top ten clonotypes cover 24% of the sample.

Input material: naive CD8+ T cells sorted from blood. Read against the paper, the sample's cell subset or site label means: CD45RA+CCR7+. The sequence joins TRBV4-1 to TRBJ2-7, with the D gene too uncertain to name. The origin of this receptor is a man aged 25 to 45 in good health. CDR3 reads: CASSLPGRSYEQYF. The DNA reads TGCGCCAGCAGCCTCCCTGGCAGGTCCTACGAGCAGTACTTC.